The rows below give T cell receptor beta chains drawn from one sample of a study of blood T cells in healthy people across ages. Each CDR3 protein is one row after TCRdb ran MiXCR on the 5' RACE reads. Of approximately 770,000 distinct CDR3 sequences in the sample, 58% were seen once. Input material: blood. The source is a young man in good health. Both conserved end residues are part of each CDR3. The order of the fields is CDR3 DNA, CDR3 protein, J gene, V gene, D gene, clone size. The D gene is left open where the match is weak. For some rows the clone size is stated as once, few or many, or as a class when expanded; others skip it.

cdr3_nt: TGTGCCAGCACGACGGGAGCAACAGATACGCAGTATTTT
cdr3_aa: CASTTGATDTQYF
j_call: TRBJ2-3
v_call: TRBV2
d_call: .
clone_size: few

cdr3_nt: TGCAGTGCTAGCTGGTCAGGCAGGGGACTGAATCAGCCCCAGCATTTT
cdr3_aa: CSASWSGRGLNQPQHF
j_call: TRBJ1-5
v_call: TRBV20-1
d_call: .
clone_size: .

cdr3_nt: TGTGCCAGCAGCTCCGGACAGGAGGGCTTCCGTGAAAAACTGTTTTTT
cdr3_aa: CASSSGQEGFREKLFF
j_call: TRBJ1-4
v_call: TRBV7-9
d_call: TRBD1
clone_size: .

cdr3_nt: TGTGCCAGCAGTGACTCCCGGGAGCGGTTCAACAATGAGCAGTTCTTC
cdr3_aa: CASSDSRERFNNEQFF
j_call: TRBJ2-1
v_call: TRBV28
d_call: .
clone_size: .

cdr3_nt: TGTGCCAGCAGTTACTCGAATAGGGGCCCCTACAATGAGCAGTTCTTC
cdr3_aa: CASSYSNRGPYNEQFF
j_call: TRBJ2-1
v_call: TRBV6-2/TRBV6-3
d_call: .
clone_size: few

cdr3_nt: TGTGCCAGCAGCTCATACAGGGTGAACACTGAAGCTTTCTTT
cdr3_aa: CASSSYRVNTEAFF
j_call: TRBJ1-1
v_call: TRBV5-5
d_call: .
clone_size: .

cdr3_nt: TGTGCCAGCAGCTTACAGGGGAAGACGAGCTCCTACGAGCAGTACTTC
cdr3_aa: CASSLQGKTSSYEQYF
j_call: TRBJ2-7
v_call: TRBV11-2
d_call: .
clone_size: .

cdr3_nt: TGTGCCACCCGATGGGGGGGGGTGAATCAGCCCCAGCATTTT
cdr3_aa: CATRWGGVNQPQHF
j_call: TRBJ1-5
v_call: TRBV12-3/TRBV12-4
d_call: .
clone_size: many

cdr3_nt: TGCAGTGCTCTGGACAGGGGGCTCTCTTTGGACGAGCAGTACTTC
cdr3_aa: CSALDRGLSLDEQYF
j_call: TRBJ2-7
v_call: TRBV20-1
d_call: TRBD1
clone_size: .

cdr3_nt: TGTGCCAGCAGTGAGACTAGTGCAAGCTCCTACGAGCAGTACTTC
cdr3_aa: CASSETSASSYEQYF
j_call: TRBJ2-7
v_call: TRBV6-5
d_call: .
clone_size: .

cdr3_nt: TGTGCCAGCAGTTTAAAGGACTCGGTAAACTACGAGCAGTACTTC
cdr3_aa: CASSLKDSVNYEQYF
j_call: TRBJ2-7
v_call: TRBV7-8
d_call: .
clone_size: .

cdr3_nt: TGCGCCAGCAGCCAAGACAAGCGCTCTGGGGCCAACGTCCTGACTTTC
cdr3_aa: CASSQDKRSGANVLTF
j_call: TRBJ2-6
v_call: TRBV4-3
d_call: .
clone_size: .

cdr3_nt: TGTGCCAGCAGCTTAGCGAGTGAGGTGGGAAACATTCAGTACTTC
cdr3_aa: CASSLASEVGNIQYF
j_call: TRBJ2-4
v_call: TRBV7-2
d_call: .
clone_size: .

cdr3_nt: TGTGCCAGCAATGGGGGGTTAGGCAATCAGCCCCAGCATTTT
cdr3_aa: CASNGGLGNQPQHF
j_call: TRBJ1-5
v_call: TRBV6-2/TRBV6-3
d_call: .
clone_size: .

cdr3_nt: TGCAGCGCGGAATTAGCGGGGGTCTACGAGCAGTACTTC
cdr3_aa: CSAELAGVYEQYF
j_call: TRBJ2-7
v_call: TRBV20-1
d_call: TRBD2
clone_size: few